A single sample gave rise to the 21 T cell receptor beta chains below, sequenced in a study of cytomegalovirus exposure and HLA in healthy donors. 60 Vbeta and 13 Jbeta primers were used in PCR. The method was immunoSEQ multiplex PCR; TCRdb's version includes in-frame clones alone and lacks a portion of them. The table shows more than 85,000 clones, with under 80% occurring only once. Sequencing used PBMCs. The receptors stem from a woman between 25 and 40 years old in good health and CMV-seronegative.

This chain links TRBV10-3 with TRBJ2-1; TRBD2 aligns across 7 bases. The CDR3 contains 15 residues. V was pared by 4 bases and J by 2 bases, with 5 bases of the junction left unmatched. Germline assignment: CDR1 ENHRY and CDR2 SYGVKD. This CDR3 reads CAISGGGPTYNEQFF. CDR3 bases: TGTGCCATCAGTGGGGGAGGGCCCACCTACAATGAGCAGTTCTTC.

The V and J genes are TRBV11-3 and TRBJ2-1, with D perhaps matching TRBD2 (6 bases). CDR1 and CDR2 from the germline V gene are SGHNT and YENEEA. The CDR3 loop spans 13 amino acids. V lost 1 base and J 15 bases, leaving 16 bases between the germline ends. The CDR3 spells CASSLARGARPFF. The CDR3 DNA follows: TGTGCCAGCAGCTTAGCGCGGGGAGCCAGGCCGTTCTTC.

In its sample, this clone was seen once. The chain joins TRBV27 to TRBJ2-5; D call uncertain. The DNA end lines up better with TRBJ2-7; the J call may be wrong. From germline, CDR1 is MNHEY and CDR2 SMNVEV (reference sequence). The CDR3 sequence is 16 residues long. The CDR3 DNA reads TGTGCCAGCAGTCAACGCTGGCGACTCGATCCCTACGAGCAGTACTTC. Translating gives CASSQRWRLDPYEQYF.

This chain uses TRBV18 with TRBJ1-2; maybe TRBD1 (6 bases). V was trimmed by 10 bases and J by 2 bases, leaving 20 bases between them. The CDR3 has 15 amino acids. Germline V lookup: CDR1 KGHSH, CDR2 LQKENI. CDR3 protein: CATQPEGVRNYGYTF. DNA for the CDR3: TGTGCCACGCAGCCTGAGGGGGTTCGGAACTATGGCTACACCTTC.

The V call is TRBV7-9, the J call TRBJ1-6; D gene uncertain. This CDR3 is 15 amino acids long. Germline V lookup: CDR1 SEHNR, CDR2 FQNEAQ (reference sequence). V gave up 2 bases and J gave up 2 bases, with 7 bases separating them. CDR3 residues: CASSLRSPYNSPLHF. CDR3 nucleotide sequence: TGTGCCAGCAGCTTAAGGAGTCCCTATAATTCACCCCTCCACTTT.

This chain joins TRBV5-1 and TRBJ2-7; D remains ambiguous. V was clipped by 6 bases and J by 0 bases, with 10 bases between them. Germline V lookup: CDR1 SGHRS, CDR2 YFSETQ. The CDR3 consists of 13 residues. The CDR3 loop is CASNLDNSYEQYF. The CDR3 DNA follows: TGCGCCAGCAACCTTGACAACTCCTACGAGCAGTACTTC. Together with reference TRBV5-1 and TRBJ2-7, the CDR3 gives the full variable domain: KAGVTQTPRYLIKTRGQQVTLSCSPISGHRSVSWYQQTPGQGLQFLFEYFSETQRNKGNFPGRFSGRQFSNSRSEMNVSTLELGDSALYLCASNLDNSYEQYFGPGTRLTVT.

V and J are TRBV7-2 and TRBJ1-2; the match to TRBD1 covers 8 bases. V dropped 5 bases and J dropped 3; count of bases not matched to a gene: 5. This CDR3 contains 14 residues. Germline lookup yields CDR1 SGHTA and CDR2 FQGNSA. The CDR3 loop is CASSTGQGYYGYTF. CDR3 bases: TGTGCCAGCAGCACCGGACAGGGCTACTATGGCTACACCTTC.

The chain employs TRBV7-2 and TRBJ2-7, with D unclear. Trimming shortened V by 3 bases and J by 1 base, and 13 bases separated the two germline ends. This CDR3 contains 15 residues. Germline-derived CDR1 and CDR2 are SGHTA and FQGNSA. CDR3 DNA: TGTGCCAGCAGCTTCGCTGGCGCGGTTTCCTACGAGCAGTACTTC. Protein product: CASSFAGAVSYEQYF.

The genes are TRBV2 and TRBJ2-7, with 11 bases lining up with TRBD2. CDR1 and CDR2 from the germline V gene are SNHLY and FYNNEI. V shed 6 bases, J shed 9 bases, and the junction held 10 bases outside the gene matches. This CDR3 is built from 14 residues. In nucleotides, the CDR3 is TGTGCCAGCAGCGGGACTAGCGGCGGGGCGTGGCAGTACTTC. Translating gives CASSGTSGGAWQYF.

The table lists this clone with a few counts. This CDR3 reads CASSVDRAGVGYTF. CDR3 sequence (DNA): TGTGCCAGCAGCGTAGACAGGGCCGGTGTTGGCTACACCTTC. This sequence joins TRBV5-4 and TRBJ1-2; TRBD1 matches at 7 bases. Trimming took 4 bases from V and 7 from J; bases not matched to a gene: 10. The CDR3 loop spans 14 amino acids. The germline V gene encodes CDR1 SGHNT and CDR2 YYREEE (reference sequence).

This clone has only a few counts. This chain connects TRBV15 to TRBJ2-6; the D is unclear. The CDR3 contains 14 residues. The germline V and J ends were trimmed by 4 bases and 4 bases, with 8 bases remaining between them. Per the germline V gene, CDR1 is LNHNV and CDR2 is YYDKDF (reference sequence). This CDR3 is CATSNQRGANVLTF. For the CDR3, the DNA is TGTGCCACCAGCAACCAACGGGGGGCCAACGTCCTGACTTTC.

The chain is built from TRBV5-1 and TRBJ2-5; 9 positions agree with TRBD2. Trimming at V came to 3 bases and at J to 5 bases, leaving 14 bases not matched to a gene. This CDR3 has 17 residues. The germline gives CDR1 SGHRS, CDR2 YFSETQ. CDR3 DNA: TGCGCCAGCAGCTCCGGGCTAGCGGGGATTTATGGTGAGACCCAGTACTTC. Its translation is CASSSGLAGIYGETQYF.

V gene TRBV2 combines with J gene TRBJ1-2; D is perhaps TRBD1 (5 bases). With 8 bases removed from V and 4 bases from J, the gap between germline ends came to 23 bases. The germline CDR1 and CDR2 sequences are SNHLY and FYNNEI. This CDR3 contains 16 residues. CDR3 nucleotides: TGTGCCAGCGCTTCAGGTGGGACTCCCGTGGGCTATGGCTACACCTTC. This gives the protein CASASGGTPVGYGYTF.

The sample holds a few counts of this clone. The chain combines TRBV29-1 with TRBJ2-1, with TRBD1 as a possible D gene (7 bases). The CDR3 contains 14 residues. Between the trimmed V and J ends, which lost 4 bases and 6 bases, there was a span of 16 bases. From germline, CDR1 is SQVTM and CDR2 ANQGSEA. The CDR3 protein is CSVVRGVAPNEQFF. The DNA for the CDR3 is TGCAGCGTTGTCAGGGGGGTTGCCCCCAATGAGCAGTTCTTC.

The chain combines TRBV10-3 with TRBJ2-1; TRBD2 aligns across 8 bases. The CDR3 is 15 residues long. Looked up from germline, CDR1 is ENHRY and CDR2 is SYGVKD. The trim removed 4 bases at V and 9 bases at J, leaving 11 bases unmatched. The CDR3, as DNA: TGTGCCATCAGTGTGGGAAGCGGGAGTAACGGTGAGCAGTTCTTC. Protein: CAISVGSGSNGEQFF.

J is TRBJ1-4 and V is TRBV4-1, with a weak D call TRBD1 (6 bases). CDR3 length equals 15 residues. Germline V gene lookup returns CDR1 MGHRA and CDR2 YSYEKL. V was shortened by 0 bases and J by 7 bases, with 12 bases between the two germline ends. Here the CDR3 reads CASSQDWVRGEKLFF. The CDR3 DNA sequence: TGCGCCAGCAGCCAAGACTGGGTCAGGGGTGAAAAACTGTTTTTT.

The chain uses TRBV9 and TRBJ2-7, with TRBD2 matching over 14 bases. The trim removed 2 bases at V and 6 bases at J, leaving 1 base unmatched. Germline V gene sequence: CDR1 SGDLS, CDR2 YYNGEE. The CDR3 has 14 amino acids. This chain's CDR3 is CASSVGTSGSEQYF. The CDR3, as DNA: TGTGCCAGCAGCGTCGGGACTAGCGGGAGCGAGCAGTACTTC.

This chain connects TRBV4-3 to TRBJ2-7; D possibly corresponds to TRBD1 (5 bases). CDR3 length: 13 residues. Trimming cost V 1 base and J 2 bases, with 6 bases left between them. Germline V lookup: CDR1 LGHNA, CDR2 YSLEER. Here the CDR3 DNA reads TGCGCCAGCAGCCAAGGGGGCGCCTACGAGCAGTACTTC. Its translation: CASSQGGAYEQYF.

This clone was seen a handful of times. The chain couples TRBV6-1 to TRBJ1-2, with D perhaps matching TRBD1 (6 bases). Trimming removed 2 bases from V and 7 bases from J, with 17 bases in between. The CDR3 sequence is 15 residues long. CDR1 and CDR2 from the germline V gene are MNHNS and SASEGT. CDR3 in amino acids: CASSERQVSLSGYTF. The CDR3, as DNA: TGTGCCAGCAGTGAAAGACAGGTTTCTCTATCTGGCTACACCTTC.

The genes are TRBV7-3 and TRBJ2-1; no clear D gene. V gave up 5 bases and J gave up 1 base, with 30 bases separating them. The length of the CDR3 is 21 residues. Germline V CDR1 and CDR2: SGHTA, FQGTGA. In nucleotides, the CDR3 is TGTGCCAGCAGCCCCCCTTCCCAGTTTATCTTTGGTAAAGAATCCTACAATGAGCAGTTCTTC. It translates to CASSPPSQFIFGKESYNEQFF. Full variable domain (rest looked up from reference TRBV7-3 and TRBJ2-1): GAGVSQTPSNKVTEKGKYVELRCDPISGHTALYWYRQSLGQGPEFLIYFQGTGAADDSGLPNDRFFAVRPEGSVSTLKIQRTERGDSAVYLCASSPPSQFIFGKESYNEQFFGPGTRLTVL.

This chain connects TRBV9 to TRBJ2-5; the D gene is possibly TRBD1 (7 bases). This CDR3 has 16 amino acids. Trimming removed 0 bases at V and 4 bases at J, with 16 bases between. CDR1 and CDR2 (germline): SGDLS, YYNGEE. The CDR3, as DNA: TGTGCCAGCAGCGTAGAAGACCAGGGGGGCCGAGAGACCCAGTACTTC. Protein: CASSVEDQGGRETQYF. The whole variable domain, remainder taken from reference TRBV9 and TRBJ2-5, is DSGVTQTPKHLITATGQRVTLRCSPRSGDLSVYWYQQSLDQGLQFLIQYYNGEERAKGNILERFSAQQFPDLHSELNLSSLELGDSALYFCASSVEDQGGRETQYFGPGTRLLVL.